This is a list of T cell receptor beta chains from one sample in a study of identical twins. TCRdb independently ran MiXCR on the 5' RACE reads; one entry per CDR3 protein. The sample lists about 240,000 distinct CDR3 sequences; over 9.5% were seen once. Sequenced material: memory T cells sorted from blood. The receptors were gathered from a man aged 50 to 59 in good health. Each CDR3 is given with its conserved first and last residue. The order of the fields is V gene, CDR3 length, CDR3 protein.

TRBV7-6 | 13 | CASSQPGIDEQYF
TRBV11-2 | 16 | CASSFRTRRSTDTQYF
TRBV10-3 | 14 | CAIGLAGGSGEQFF
TRBV6-1 | 13 | CAPRGAPYNEQFF
TRBV20-1 | 15 | CSARPTSGFSYEQYF
TRBV11-2 | 16 | CASSLLSGGTMVGYTF
TRBV9 | 13 | CASSVDGGYEQFF
TRBV18 | 13 | CASSTGTLETQYF
TRBV4-3 | 16 | CASSRGGTGSGNTIYF
TRBV5-1 | 14 | CASSLFSVEETQYF
TRBV6-5 | 15 | CASSYLQGGTGELFF
TRBV5-1 | 14 | CASSLGQGNYGYTF
TRBV30 | 11 | CAWNSYNEQFF
TRBV5-1 | 16 | CASSLGSRGRSTEAFF
TRBV9 | 12 | CASSATGVEAFF
TRBV6-2/TRBV6-3 | 15 | CASSLFGGWSTEAFF
TRBV10-1 | 13 | CASSGPIAYEQYF
TRBV14 | 13 | CASSQFGRGEQFF
TRBV9 | 15 | CASSRQEGEFGELFF
TRBV7-8 | 17 | CASSLTRFRTDGEKLFF
TRBV20-1 | 14 | CSARTRGFGQPQHF
TRBV20-1 | 15 | CSARDRLASSYEQYF
TRBV27 | 14 | CASSLSFSYQPQHF
TRBV3-1 | 13 | CASSRPARNTIYF
TRBV6-1 | 13 | CASSIRVEETQYF
TRBV28 | 15 | CASSQAGGPPDTQYF
TRBV7-2 | 12 | CASSPWDYGYTF
TRBV2 | 15 | CASSHIRQGFVAAFF
TRBV18 | 16 | CASSPGQGNSGNTIYF
TRBV3-1 | 15 | CASSQGGRGTDTQYF
TRBV5-1 | 15 | CASSSWDPMGDTQYF
TRBV5-1 | 15 | CASSQGLVTEEAQYF
TRBV20-1 | 15 | CSARLAGVGQETQYF
TRBV19 | 14 | CASKLGGVADTQYF
TRBV28 | 19 | CASSFPVTSGRTDTGELFF
TRBV29-1 | 13 | CSVEDGDGGIQYF
TRBV27 | 14 | CASRYYSYNSPLHF
TRBV10-3 | 18 | CAIRSGQGTISGANVLTF
TRBV11-1 | 19 | CASSIWLLTGVSSGNTIYF
TRBV9 | 14 | CASSVFGTGEKLFF
TRBV24-1 | 16 | CATSDPGTGDHNEQFF
TRBV7-6 | 12 | CASSLPRGKLFF
TRBV24-1 | 16 | CATSDLDSSGANVLTF
TRBV5-1 | 12 | CASSTTLAEQFF
TRBV5-1 | 13 | CASSLKVNTEAFF
TRBV11-2 | 15 | CASSLVRDLGAEAFF
TRBV20-1 | 13 | CSASGTSSYEQYF
TRBV7-8 | 16 | CASSQAGTGRNNEQFF